The rows below give T cell receptor beta chains drawn from one sample of a study of PD-1 blockade in classical Hodgkin lymphoma. Sequenced by immunoSEQ multiplex PCR; TCRdb stores in-frame clones only, minus some. The sample includes around 31,000 clones, roughly four fifths of them seen just once. The specimen was peripheral blood mononuclear cells (PBMCs), collected before the fourth cycle of nivolumab. Receptors originate from a human donor with classical Hodgkin lymphoma. The CDR3 runs from the conserved cysteine through the conserved F or W. A D gene is named only where the DNA matches it firmly. A clone size is listed for some rows: how often the clone was seen (once, few, many), or a class if it is expanded.

clone size,D gene,V gene,J gene,CDR3 DNA,CDR3 protein
-,-,TRBV11-3,TRBJ1-1,TGTGCCAGCAGCATCTGGAACACTGAAGCTTTCTTT,CASSIWNTEAFF
-,TRBD2,TRBV9,TRBJ2-7,TGTGCCAGCAGCGTAGAGGGACTAGAGACCTACGAGCAGTACTTC,CASSVEGLETYEQYF
-,-,TRBV19,TRBJ2-1,TGTGCCAGTAGTCCGCAACTAGTCCACAATGAGCAGTTCTTC,CASSPQLVHNEQFF
-,TRBD1,TRBV19,TRBJ1-2,TGTGCCAGTAGTATCCGACAGGGGGGATATGGCTACACCTTC,CASSIRQGGYGYTF
few,-,TRBV5-4,TRBJ2-7,TGTGCCAGCAGCTTGGAGGGTGGGGCCTACGAGCAGTACTTC,CASSLEGGAYEQYF
-,-,TRBV5-6,TRBJ2-2,TGTGCCAGCGGTCGTGGAGGGAACACCGGGGAGCTGTTTTTT,CASGRGGNTGELFF
once,-,TRBV28,TRBJ1-1,TGTGCCAGCAGTTCCTACCCCGACAGATACACTGAAGCTTTCTTT,CASSSYPDRYTEAFF
-,-,TRBV6-5,TRBJ2-7,TGTGCCAGCAGCTACTCTCGGGGTGCCTCCTACGAGCAGTACTTC,CASSYSRGASYEQYF
-,-,TRBV30,TRBJ2-5,TGTGCCTGGAGTCCCAATTCCGTCCTTTCCCAGTACTTC,CAWSPNSVLSQYF
-,-,TRBV28,TRBJ2-5,TGTGCCAGCAGTTTAAGGGGGACCCAGTACTTC,CASSLRGTQYF
few,-,TRBV2,TRBJ2-5,TGTGCCAGCAGCCGGGACCCCCAAGAGACCCAGTACTTC,CASSRDPQETQYF
-,-,TRBV5-1,TRBJ1-1,TGCGCCAGCAGCTTGGCCGGGTCGAGTGGAGGAACTGAAGCTTTCTTT,CASSLAGSSGGTEAFF
-,TRBD2,TRBV7-9,TRBJ2-7,TGTGCCAGTATGCTAGCGGGAGACTACGAGCAGTACTTC,CASMLAGDYEQYF
-,-,TRBV19,TRBJ2-5,TGTGCCAGTAGTATAGGGGGGGGCTCCGAGACCCAGTACTTC,CASSIGGGSETQYF
-,-,TRBV5-1,TRBJ2-5,TGCGCCAGCAGCCTGCAGGGCACTCAAGAGACCCAGTACTTC,CASSLQGTQETQYF
once,-,TRBV18,TRBJ1-3,TGTGCCAGCTCACCACCCGGCAGGTACTCTGGAAACACCATATATTTT,CASSPPGRYSGNTIYF
-,-,TRBV27,TRBJ1-2,TGTGCCAGCAGTTTGGGCAGGCTAGGAAGCTATGGCTACACCTTC,CASSLGRLGSYGYTF
-,-,TRBV5-6,TRBJ1-2,TGTGCCAGCAGCCCCCGGGCCTCTAGGTATGGCTACACCTTC,CASSPRASRYGYTF
-,-,TRBV30,TRBJ1-1,TGTGCCTGGATCGTTCAGAGACACATGAACACTGAAGCTTTCTTT,CAWIVQRHMNTEAFF
-,-,TRBV5-1,TRBJ1-3,TGCGCCAGCAGCCGCGCAAGCTCTGGAAACACCATATATTTT,CASSRASSGNTIYF
-,TRBD2,TRBV7-9,TRBJ2-5,TGTGCCAGCGGTCTAGCGGGAGGTGGAGAGACCCAGTACTTC,CASGLAGGGETQYF
-,-,TRBV30,TRBJ2-7,TGTGCCTGGAGTATCGGTCTTTCCTACGAGCGGTACTTC,CAWSIGLSYERYF
-,-,TRBV2,TRBJ1-4,TGTGCCAGCAGTGAAGGGGGAACAACTAATGAAAAACTGTTTTTT,CASSEGGTTNEKLFF
few,-,TRBV4-1,TRBJ1-2,TGCGCCAGCAGCCAAGATCTCGGCAACTATGGCTACACCTTC,CASSQDLGNYGYTF
-,-,TRBV2,TRBJ2-5,TGTGCCAGCAGTGCTCCGTACCAAGAGACCCAGTACTTC,CASSAPYQETQYF
few,-,TRBV5-1,TRBJ2-2,TGCGCCAGCAGCGGAGTAGGTACCGGGGAGCTGTTTTTT,CASSGVGTGELFF
-,TRBD2,TRBV11-3,TRBJ2-2,TGTGCCAGCAGCTCTCCCGGGACTAGCGCCGGGGAGCTGTTTTTT,CASSSPGTSAGELFF
-,-,TRBV9,TRBJ1-2,TGTGCCAGCAGCGGTTCGGGCGGCTATGGCTACACCTTC,CASSGSGGYGYTF
-,-,TRBV6-4,TRBJ2-6,TGTGCCCGCAGTGACAGCTCTGGGGCCAACGTCCTGACTTTC,CARSDSSGANVLTF
few,-,TRBV20-1,TRBJ1-5,TGCAGTGCTAGAAGGGGGGAAGCCCAGCATTTT,CSARRGEAQHF
-,-,TRBV4-2,TRBJ1-2,TGTGCCAGCAGCCAAGAATGGGCCGGAAACTATGGCTACACCTTC,CASSQEWAGNYGYTF
-,-,TRBV19,TRBJ2-7,TGTGCCAGTAGTGTCAGGGGCCTGACCTACGAGCAGTACTTC,CASSVRGLTYEQYF
-,-,TRBV19,TRBJ1-1,TGTGCCAGTAGGGACAAAATGAACACTGAAGCTTTCTTT,CASRDKMNTEAFF
-,-,TRBV7-9,TRBJ1-6,TGTGCCAGCAGCTTCCTTAATTCACCCCTCCACTTT,CASSFLNSPLHF
-,-,TRBV6-1,TRBJ2-3,TGTGCCAGCAGTGAACGGACAGGCACAGATACGCAGTATTTT,CASSERTGTDTQYF
few,-,TRBV5-6,TRBJ1-1,TGTGCCAGCAGCTTGGGGGTAGTGAACACTGAAGCTTTCTTT,CASSLGVVNTEAFF
-,-,TRBV28,TRBJ2-1,TGTGCCAGCCTTCTAGCGGGACAGGCCTACAATGAGCAGTTCTTC,CASLLAGQAYNEQFF
once,TRBD2,TRBV6-1,TRBJ2-2,TGTGCCAGCAGTGAAGATCTAGCGGAGACCGGGGAGCTGTTTTTT,CASSEDLAETGELFF
-,-,TRBV6-1,TRBJ2-2,TGTGCCAGCACGGGGGAAGCGAACACCGGGGAGCTGTTTTTT,CASTGEANTGELFF
-,TRBD1,TRBV7-6,TRBJ2-5,TGTGCCAGCAGCAACGGACAGGGGGCGAAAGAGACCCAGTACTTC,CASSNGQGAKETQYF
-,TRBD2,TRBV5-4,TRBJ2-1,TGTGCCAGCAGCGGACTGGGACTAGCGGGAGAGTTCTCCTACAATGAGCAGTTCTTC,CASSGLGLAGEFSYNEQFF
-,-,TRBV25-1,TRBJ2-3,TGTGCCAGCAGTGCGACGGGGACCGATACGCAGTATTTT,CASSATGTDTQYF
-,TRBD1,TRBV2,TRBJ2-1,TGTGCCAGCAGTGAAAGTCTGGGACAGGGCATTTTCAATGAGCAGTTCTTC,CASSESLGQGIFNEQFF
-,-,TRBV5-1,TRBJ1-2,TGCGCCAGCAGCTTGGAGGGGGTCAAAAATACAGCCTATGGCTACACCTTC,CASSLEGVKNTAYGYTF